This entry lists 28 T cell receptor beta chains sequenced from one sample in a study of shared clonotypes between healthy human individuals (TCRdb year 2020). The receptor library was made with the immunoSEQ multiplex PCR assay. Not all clones reach the TCRdb copy of this immuneACCESS table, which keeps in-frame sequences only. Checked studies attribute under half of the gap to unresolved V genes and leave the rest unexplained. In all, the sample holds 110,000 or so clones, and around two thirds of those were seen once. The ten largest clones take up just under 25% of the sample. The sample comprised memory CD8+ T cells sorted from blood. What the cell subset or site label conveys for this sample: CD45RO+ cells pooled with CCR7-negative TemRA cells. These receptors originate from a woman in her 30s in good health.

This clone came up once. The chain joins TRBV27 to TRBJ2-3; 11 nucleotides agree with TRBD2. This CDR3 region has 14 residues. The V gene end was trimmed by 0 bases and the J gene end by 9 bases; junction bases not matched to a gene: 2. Per the germline V gene, CDR1 is MNHEY and CDR2 is SMNVEV (reference sequence). As DNA, the CDR3 is TGTGCCAGCAGTTTATCGACTAGCGGGAACACGCAGTATTTT. Its translation is CASSLSTSGNTQYF.

This chain links TRBV27 with TRBJ2-1; TRBD2 aligns across 10 bases. This CDR3 is 16 amino acids long. The J segment lost 7 bases and the V segment lost 6 bases, leaving 12 bases of the junction unmatched. The V gene's germline CDR1 is MNHEY and CDR2 SMNVEV (reference sequence). Written as DNA, the CDR3 is TGTGCCAGCAGCAAATTTCTAGCGGGAGCGTCGAATGAGCAGTTCTTC. This codes for CASSKFLAGASNEQFF.

The rearrangement uses TRBV27 and TRBJ2-7; D might be TRBD2 (6 bases). V was trimmed by 2 bases and J by 0 bases, leaving 14 bases between them. Per germline, CDR1 MNHEY and CDR2 SMNVEV (reference sequence). This CDR3 is built from 16 residues. The CDR3 protein is CASSLRGSSPSYEQYF. CDR3 sequence (DNA): TGTGCCAGCAGTTTACGGGGGAGTTCCCCCTCCTACGAGCAGTACTTC.

The J gene is TRBJ2-7, the V gene TRBV4-1; a possible D gene is TRBD2 (5 bases). This CDR3 has 13 amino acids. Germline values: CDR1 MGHRA, CDR2 YSYEKL. V lost 4 bases to trimming and J lost 6 bases, with 13 bases between them. The CDR3 is CASSLVHGGEQYF. The CDR3 DNA is TGCGCCAGCAGCCTAGTCCATGGAGGCGAGCAGTACTTC.

The chain joins TRBV10-3 to TRBJ1-1, with TRBD1 as a possible D gene (5 bases). The CDR3 extends over 13 amino acids. With 6 bases removed from V and 6 bases from J, the gap between germline ends came to 14 bases. Per germline, CDR1 ENHRY and CDR2 SYGVKD. CDR3 DNA: TGTGCCATCAGGGGGGTTGGACGGGCTGAAGCTTTCTTT. It is translated as CAIRGVGRAEAFF.

This clone was counted a few times. The chain links TRBV30 to TRBJ2-2; D is perhaps TRBD2 (6 bases). The CDR3 runs 13 residues. With 3 bases removed from V and 6 bases from J, the gap between germline ends came to 11 bases. From germline, CDR1 is GTSNPN and CDR2 SVGIG (reference sequence). This chain's CDR3 is CAWRDTSSGELFF. CDR3 sequence (DNA): TGTGCCTGGAGGGATACTAGCTCCGGGGAGCTGTTTTTT. Looking up the rest from reference TRBV30 and TRBJ2-2 gives the full variable domain: SQTIHQWPATLVQPVGSPLSLECTVEGTSNPNLYWYRQAAGRGLQLLFYSVGIGQISSEVPQNLSASRPQDRQFILSSKKLLLSDSGFYLCAWRDTSSGELFFGEGSRLTVL.

In its sample, this clone was seen a few times. The chain combines TRBV2 with TRBJ1-1, with unresolved D. Germline V CDR1 and CDR2: SNHLY, FYNNEI. Trimming stripped 3 bases from V and 1 base from J, with 9 bases between. There are 14 residues in the CDR3. This CDR3 is CASSDSRQNTEAFF. DNA for the CDR3: TGTGCCAGCAGTGATTCCCGACAGAACACTGAAGCTTTCTTT.

The chain carries TRBV28 and TRBJ1-2, with D possibly matching TRBD1 (5 bases). Germline V lookup: CDR1 MDHEN, CDR2 SYDVKM. V was shortened by 3 bases and J by 8 bases, with 13 bases between the two germline ends. CDR3 length: 13 amino acids. CDR3 sequence: CASSLTRGSGYTF. The CDR3 region has the DNA TGTGCCAGCAGTTTGACCCGGGGGTCGGGCTACACCTTC.

This clone was detected only a few times. The J gene is TRBJ1-1, the V gene TRBV10-3; TRBD1 agrees at 8 bases. Trimming at V came to 4 bases and at J to 4 bases, leaving 5 bases not matched to a gene. This CDR3 spans 14 amino acids. Germline V gene sequence: CDR1 ENHRY, CDR2 SYGVKD. CDR3 protein: CAISVDRESTEAFF. CDR3 DNA: TGTGCCATCAGTGTGGACAGGGAGAGCACTGAAGCTTTCTTT.

This sequence joins TRBV4-1 and TRBJ2-5; 12 bases agree with TRBD2. The CDR3 is 15 amino acids. CDR1 is MGHRA and CDR2 is YSYEKL in the germline V gene. After removal of 4 bases from V and 4 bases from J, the junction contained 4 bases not matched to a gene. The CDR3 loop is CASSLLAGGSETQYF. In DNA form, the CDR3 reads TGCGCCAGCAGCCTTCTAGCGGGGGGGTCAGAGACCCAGTACTTC.

The chain recombines TRBV4-1 with TRBJ2-1; D is undetermined. This CDR3 is built from 15 residues. Germline V gives CDR1 MGHRA, CDR2 YSYEKL. V gave up 0 bases and J gave up 8 bases, with 14 bases separating them. CDR3 sequence: CASSQELASGYEQFF. The CDR3 nucleotides read TGCGCCAGCAGCCAAGAGCTCGCCTCAGGTTATGAGCAGTTCTTC.

V gene TRBV7-2 combines with J gene TRBJ2-1; TRBD2 is a possible D gene (5 bases). CDR3 size: 16 residues. V shed 10 bases and J shed 7 bases, with 26 bases lying between them. Germline lookup yields CDR1 SGHTA and CDR2 FQGNSA. The CDR3 DNA reads as TGTGCCATCCCGCGAAATAGCGTGGGAGATTGGAATGAGCAGTTCTTC. It translates to CAIPRNSVGDWNEQFF. The full variable domain, its missing parts supplied by reference TRBV7-2 and TRBJ2-1, is GAGVSQSPSNKVTEKGKDVELRCDPISGHTALYWYRQSLGQGLEFLIYFQGNSAPDKSGLPSDRFSAERTGGSVSTLTIQRTQQEDSAVYLCAIPRNSVGDWNEQFFGPGTRLTVL.

The rearrangement joins TRBV30 to TRBJ2-7, with D possibly matching TRBD2 (5 bases). Germline CDR1 and CDR2: GTSNPN and SVGIG (reference sequence). There are 13 residues in the CDR3. The germline V and J ends were trimmed by 3 bases and 3 bases, with 12 bases remaining between them. CDR3 amino acids: CAWSSGPFYEQYF. The CDR3 nucleotides are TGTGCCTGGAGCAGCGGACCTTTCTACGAGCAGTACTTC.

This chain connects TRBV6-1 to TRBJ2-7; possible D gene TRBD1, 5 bases. Between the trimmed V and J ends, which lost 5 bases and 6 bases, there was a span of 17 bases. The germline CDR1 and CDR2 sequences are MNHNS and SASEGT. The CDR3 contains 14 residues. The CDR3 nucleotides are TGTGCCAGCAGTCCCAGGGAAGGTTTCGGCGAGCAGTACTTC. Translation: CASSPREGFGEQYF.

This clone has just a few counts. This chain's CDR3 is CASSYSGGDYEQYF. In DNA, the CDR3 is TGTGCCAGCAGTTATAGCGGGGGAGACTACGAGCAGTACTTC. The chain has TRBV6-1 and TRBJ2-7; 9 nucleotides agree with TRBD2. CDR1 and CDR2 (germline): MNHNS, SASEGT. With 5 bases clipped from V and 3 bases from J, the junction kept 5 bases outside the gene matches. The CDR3 length is 14 residues.

The chain combines TRBV19 with TRBJ1-2; no firm D call. CDR3 size: 13 residues. Germline CDR1 is LNHDA and CDR2 is SQIVND (reference sequence). V dropped 1 base and J dropped 4 bases, with 7 bases sitting between them. The CDR3 spells CASSIAVAYGYTF. The CDR3 DNA reads as TGTGCCAGTAGTATAGCGGTTGCCTATGGCTACACCTTC.

The CDR3 DNA reads as TGCGCCAGCAGCTTGGCCGGGGGAGTGTCGGGCGAGCAGTACTTC. Protein: CASSLAGGVSGEQYF. The chain recombines TRBV5-1 with TRBJ2-7; possibly TRBD2 for D (6 bases). The V and J ends lost 0 bases and 6 bases respectively, with 16 bases between them. Per the germline V gene, CDR1 is SGHRS and CDR2 is YFSETQ. The CDR3 runs to 15 residues.

This clone was observed many times. Other DNA sequences within the sample encode an identical CDR3. The chain is built from TRBV19 and TRBJ2-7; D is possibly TRBD1 (6 bases). Germline assignment: CDR1 LNHDA and CDR2 SQIVND (reference sequence). V was trimmed by 5 bases and J by 0 bases, leaving 8 bases between them. This CDR3 region has 13 residues. The CDR3 DNA is TGTGCCAGTAGTCTGGACAGCTCCTACGAGCAGTACTTC. This sequence encodes CASSLDSSYEQYF.

The chain carries TRBV28 and TRBJ1-4; 7 bases are shared with TRBD1. Germline CDR1 and CDR2: MDHEN and SYDVKM. The CDR3 runs to 14 residues. Germline trimming cut 5 bases from V and 8 bases from J; bases unmatched to any gene: 8. As DNA, the CDR3 is TGTGCCAGCAGTGGGTACAGGGGTCGCGAAAAACTGTTTTTT. Translated: CASSGYRGREKLFF.

The chain links TRBV19 to TRBJ2-2; 7 bases are a match to TRBD2. Unmatched junction bases numbered 3, after V lost 3 bases and J lost 8 bases. Germline CDR1 and CDR2: LNHDA and SQIVND (reference sequence). This CDR3 has 13 amino acids. The CDR3 DNA reads TGTGCCAGTAGTATTTTACTAGCGGGGGAGCTGTTTTTT. It yields the protein CASSILLAGELFF.

The chain joins TRBV9 to TRBJ2-7; TRBD2 matches 9 bases. This CDR3 has 16 residues. Losses at the gene ends were 3 bases for V and 5 bases for J; bases not matched to a gene: 12. Germline loops: CDR1 SGDLS, CDR2 YYNGEE. The CDR3 sequence: CASSEAPLVAGDEQYF. Written as DNA, the CDR3 is TGTGCCAGCAGCGAGGCCCCCTTAGTAGCGGGAGACGAGCAGTACTTC. The whole variable domain, filled in from reference TRBV9 and TRBJ2-7, reads DSGVTQTPKHLITATGQRVTLRCSPRSGDLSVYWYQQSLDQGLQFLIQYYNGEERAKGNILERFSAQQFPDLHSELNLSSLELGDSALYFCASSEAPLVAGDEQYFGPGTRLTVT.

This clone was recorded only once. CDR3 nucleotide sequence: TGTGCCAGCAGTGAAGCAATGTTAGCGGCCGAGCAGTACTTC. Its translation is CASSEAMLAAEQYF. The V call is TRBV6-1, the J call TRBJ2-7, with a weak D call TRBD2 (6 bases). The CDR3 spans 14 residues. From germline, CDR1 is MNHNS and CDR2 SASEGT. The ends were cut back, 0 bases at V and 6 bases at J, with 12 bases in the middle.

The chain couples TRBV6-9 to TRBJ2-5; D remains unclear. Germline values: CDR1 MNHGY, CDR2 SVAAGI. V was trimmed by 4 bases and J by 2 bases, leaving 8 bases between them. This CDR3 is 13 amino acids long. The CDR3 region has the DNA TGTGCCAGCAGTTTGGCAGCTCAAGAGACCCAGTACTTC. Its translation is CASSLAAQETQYF.

V and J are TRBV4-2 and TRBJ2-2; D might be TRBD2 (6 bases). CDR1 and CDR2 (germline): LGHNA, YNFKEQ. Trimming took 1 base from V and 3 from J, leaving 18 bases between them. The CDR3 spans 18 residues. The CDR3 bases are TGTGCCAGCAGCCAAGCGGTCCGGGGGACGCTGGACACCGGGGAGCTGTTTTTT. It is translated as CASSQAVRGTLDTGELFF.

The chain couples TRBV5-5 to TRBJ1-1; D is unresolved. This CDR3 comprises 14 residues. Trimming removed 0 bases from V and 8 bases from J, with 14 bases in between. The germline CDR1 and CDR2 sequences are SGHKS and YYEKEE (reference sequence). CDR3 loop: CASSLEDNNMEAFF. CDR3 DNA sequence: TGTGCCAGCAGCTTGGAAGATAATAATATGGAAGCTTTCTTT.

This clone has a handful of counts. CDR3 DNA: TGTGCCAGCAGGGAAGGGTACTACGAGCAGTACTTC. Protein sequence: CASREGYYEQYF. V usage is TRBV6-5 and J usage is TRBJ2-7; D ambiguous. This CDR3 contains 12 residues. The germline CDR1 and CDR2 sequences are MNHEY and SVGAGI. Trimming removed 6 bases at V and 3 bases at J, with 9 bases between.

The gene calls are TRBV11-2 and TRBJ2-7; TRBD1 matches 8 bases. Germline-derived CDR1 and CDR2 are SGHAT and FQNNGV. CDR3 length: 16 residues. V was pared by 5 bases and J by 3 bases, with 12 bases of the junction left unmatched. The CDR3 reads CASSAGQDLKDYEQYF. The CDR3 DNA is TGTGCCAGCAGCGCGGGACAGGATCTGAAAGACTACGAGCAGTACTTC.

This sequence joins TRBV5-5 and TRBJ2-7, with D uncertain. The CDR3 is 15 amino acids. Germline-derived CDR1 and CDR2 are SGHKS and YYEKEE (reference sequence). V lost 0 bases, J lost 5 bases, and 15 bases lay in between. This CDR3 reads CASSLAVGPVHEQYF. The DNA of the CDR3 is TGTGCCAGCAGCTTGGCCGTGGGCCCAGTCCACGAGCAGTACTTC.